This TCR beta chain was obtained from a study of control samples from healthy donors and cancer patients. Losses at the gene ends were 7 bases for V and 0 bases for J; bases not matched to a gene: 7. The CDR3 covers 15 residues. In germline, CDR1 is MNHEY, CDR2 SVGAGI. Measured with immunoSEQ multiplex PCR; TCRdb has only the in-frame clones, and not every one. The repertoire holds about 75,000 clones, with roughly 82% as singletons. This clone was detected only a few times. The V and J genes are TRBV6-5 and TRBJ2-3; 7 nucleotides align to TRBD2. The specimen sequenced was blood. The sequence came from a man aged 50-59 years in good health. As DNA, the CDR3 is TGTGCCAGCACCGAAGGTAGCGGGAGCACAGATACGCAGTATTTT. This encodes CASTEGSGSTDTQYF.